This is a list of T cell receptor beta chains from one sample in a study of blood T cell repertoires in COVID-19. The repertoire was sequenced with immunoSEQ multiplex PCR; TCRdb's copy has only in-frame clones and lacks some. The table shows tens of thousands of clones, with 87% occurring only once. Input material: peripheral blood. All receptors derive from a human donor in a cohort sampled during active COVID-19. The CDR3 runs from the conserved cysteine through the conserved F or W. The D gene is left open where the match is weak. Rows may omit the clone size; those that give it use once, few, many or a size class.

v_call,clone_size,j_call,d_call,cdr3_aa,cdr3_nt
TRBV7-2,few,TRBJ1-4,TRBD1,CASSYDRGRTNEKLFF,TGTGCCAGCAGCTACGACAGGGGTCGGACTAATGAAAAACTGTTTTTT
TRBV19,-,TRBJ1-2,-,CASSSQQASYGYTF,TGTGCCAGTAGTTCTCAACAGGCGAGCTATGGCTACACCTTC
TRBV28,-,TRBJ2-7,-,CASSFVRVSSYEQYF,TGTGCCAGCAGTTTTGTGCGGGTCAGCTCCTACGAGCAGTACTTC
TRBV9,-,TRBJ2-1,-,CASSSGGAGDEQFF,TGTGCCAGCAGCTCTGGTGGGGCTGGAGATGAGCAGTTCTTC
TRBV30,-,TRBJ2-1,TRBD2,CAWRRGGYNEQFF,TGTGCCTGGAGACGGGGGGGGTACAATGAGCAGTTCTTC
TRBV11-2,-,TRBJ2-7,TRBD1,CASSPTGGHEQYF,TGTGCCAGCAGCCCGACAGGGGGCCACGAGCAGTACTTC
TRBV3-1/TRBV3-2,-,TRBJ1-5,-,CASSHYGSNQPQHF,TGTGCCAGCAGCCATTACGGGAGCAATCAGCCCCAGCATTTT
TRBV27,few,TRBJ2-7,TRBD2,CASSLLAGYEQYF,TGTGCCAGCAGTTTACTAGCGGGCTACGAGCAGTACTTC
TRBV6-5,-,TRBJ1-3,-,CASDLSSGNTIYF,TGTGCCAGCGACTTGAGCTCTGGAAACACCATATATTTT
TRBV6-5,-,TRBJ1-6,-,CASRDDRGYNSPLHF,TGTGCCAGCAGGGATGATCGAGGGTATAATTCACCCCTCCACTTT
TRBV6-5,-,TRBJ1-6,TRBD1,CAGGTDTDNSPLHF,TGTGCCGGAGGGACAGACACTGATAATTCACCCCTCCACTTT
TRBV5-1,-,TRBJ2-1,-,CASSLEAGFGNEQFF,TGCGCCAGCAGCTTGGAGGCAGGGTTTGGAAATGAGCAGTTCTTC
TRBV5-1,few,TRBJ2-7,-,CASSLLGPTEQYF,TGCGCCAGCAGCTTGTTGGGCCCGACAGAGCAGTACTTC
TRBV4-3,-,TRBJ1-6,-,CASSAFIGQNSPLHF,TGCGCCAGCAGCGCTTTCATCGGACAGAATTCACCCCTCCACTTT
TRBV7-2,-,TRBJ2-5,TRBD2,CASSSTSGSISETQYF,TGTGCCAGCAGCTCTACTAGCGGGAGCATTTCGGAGACCCAGTACTTC
TRBV7-9,-,TRBJ1-1,-,CASSYERAEAFF,TGTGCCAGCAGCTACGAGCGGGCTGAAGCTTTCTTT
TRBV5-4,-,TRBJ2-5,-,CASSLQGREETQYF,TGTGCCAGCAGCCTACAGGGTAGGGAAGAGACCCAGTACTTC
TRBV28,-,TRBJ2-7,-,CASSVTYEQYF,TGTGCCAGCAGCGTTACCTACGAGCAGTACTTC
TRBV7-2,-,TRBJ2-7,TRBD1,CASSSNPSGGYNEQYF,TGTGCCAGCAGCTCTAACCCCTCAGGGGGCTACAACGAGCAGTACTTC
TRBV5-1,-,TRBJ1-3,-,CASSQGPGNTIYF,TGCGCCAGCAGCCAGGGGCCTGGAAACACCATATATTTT
TRBV9,once,TRBJ1-2,-,CASSVRGSYGYTF,TGTGCCAGCAGCGTAAGAGGGAGCTATGGCTACACCTTC
TRBV9,-,TRBJ2-1,-,CASSVVGSVSDEQFF,TGTGCCAGCAGCGTAGTGGGTAGCGTCAGCGATGAGCAGTTCTTC
TRBV7-2,-,TRBJ2-3,TRBD2,CASSLRAGGSTDTQYF,TGTGCCAGCAGCTTACGAGCGGGGGGGTCTACAGATACGCAGTATTTT
TRBV3-1/TRBV3-2,-,TRBJ2-6,-,CASSHLSGANVLTF,TGTGCCAGCAGCCACCTCTCTGGGGCCAACGTCCTGACTTTC
TRBV6-5,once,TRBJ1-5,-,CASTSTASNQPQHF,TGTGCCAGCACCTCGACAGCTAGCAATCAGCCCCAGCATTTT
TRBV24-1,-,TRBJ1-3,TRBD1,CATSDLGRQGAFGNTIYF,TGTGCCACCAGTGATTTAGGTCGACAGGGGGCCTTTGGAAACACCATATATTTT
TRBV4-1,-,TRBJ2-7,TRBD2,CASSQDAQGTSILYEQYF,TGCGCCAGCAGCCAAGATGCTCAAGGGACTAGCATACTCTACGAGCAGTACTTC
TRBV9,-,TRBJ2-7,TRBD2,CASSLGTSGNYEQYF,TGTGCCAGCAGCCTCGGGACTAGCGGGAACTACGAGCAGTACTTC
TRBV25-1,-,TRBJ1-1,-,CASSELETWVPTEAFF,TGTGCCAGCAGTGAATTAGAGACATGGGTCCCCACTGAAGCTTTCTTT
TRBV7-2,-,TRBJ1-4,-,CASSPQGGSEKLFF,TGTGCCAGCAGCCCGCAAGGGGGTAGTGAAAAACTGTTTTTT
TRBV28,-,TRBJ2-1,TRBD1,CASSFQGANEQFF,TGTGCCAGCAGTTTCCAGGGGGCAAATGAGCAGTTCTTC